This note documents a single T cell receptor beta chain sequence. Its antigen remains unidentified. Trimming pared 10 bases from V and 7 bases from J, leaving 16 bases between. The germline V gene encodes CDR1 MDHEN and CDR2 SYDVKM. This CDR3 has 13 residues. The data were obtained in a study of cytomegalovirus exposure and HLA in healthy donors. Study-wide results and limits: A few CMV-associated chains were confirmed in vitro to be specific for CMV antigens. First-cohort TCR clusters tended to co-occur in the approximately 110 validation repertoires, a later analysis found.

Clones were sequenced by immunoSEQ multiplex PCR, and TCRdb holds only the in-frame ones, with some missing. The sample records 200,000 to 250,000 clones, over 65% being singletons. Sequencing was performed on PBMCs. The chain uses TRBV28 and TRBJ1-4, with D perhaps TRBD1 (5 bases). The clonotype was recovered from a woman aged 18-30 years in good health and CMV-seronegative. The CDR3 DNA is TGTGCCACCGCAGGGAAAGCTGGTGAAAAACTGTTTTTT. This gives the protein CATAGKAGEKLFF.